One and the same sample provided the 22 T cell receptor beta chains below, sequenced in a study of cytotoxic CD8 clonotypes in ibrutinib-treated CLL. The method was immunoSEQ multiplex PCR; TCRdb's version includes in-frame clones alone and lacks a portion of them. The sample consists of some 47,000 clones, more than 55% of them appearing once. The specimen was PBMCs, collected after 24 months of ibrutinib treatment. The receptor source for this set is a human donor with chronic lymphocytic leukemia.

This clone showed up just a few times. J is TRBJ2-7 and V is TRBV9; the match to TRBD1 covers 7 bases. V lost 4 bases, J lost 5 bases, and 9 bases stayed unmatched. Germline CDR1 SGDLS, CDR2 YYNGEE. The CDR3 totals 14 residues. CDR3 coding DNA: TGTGCCAGCAGCCCTCCGACAGGGTTCAACGAGCAGTACTTC. Translated, it gives CASSPPTGFNEQYF.

This rearrangement joins TRBV27 to TRBJ2-7; a possible D gene is TRBD1 (5 bases). CDR3 length: 14 amino acids. Germline CDR1 MNHEY, CDR2 SMNVEV (reference sequence). With 5 bases removed from V and 2 bases from J, the gap between germline ends came to 13 bases. This chain's CDR3 is CASSPTTEAYEQYF. The CDR3 bases are TGTGCCAGCAGTCCAACGACAGAAGCCTACGAGCAGTACTTC.

The J gene is TRBJ1-6, the V gene TRBV6-5; 7 nucleotides line up with TRBD1. CDR1 and CDR2 (germline): MNHEY, SVGAGI. The CDR3 is 14 residues long. The J segment lost 6 bases and the V segment lost 7 bases, leaving 6 bases of the junction unmatched. The CDR3 nucleotides are TGTGCCAGCACCCCGGGACAGACTAATTCACCCCTCCACTTT. It specifies CASTPGQTNSPLHF.

The chain employs TRBV11-2 and TRBJ1-1; 8 bases agree with TRBD1. The CDR3 consists of 15 residues. The V and J ends lost 3 bases and 0 bases, in that order; junction bases with no gene match: 3. Germline V lookup: CDR1 SGHAT, CDR2 FQNNGV. CDR3 loop: CASSFQGAMNTEAFF. The CDR3 DNA follows: TGTGCCAGCAGCTTCCAGGGGGCCATGAACACTGAAGCTTTCTTT.

The V gene is TRBV6-6, the J gene TRBJ2-3; D might be TRBD2 (6 bases). This CDR3 comprises 14 residues. Germline-derived CDR1 and CDR2 are MNHNY and SVGAGI (reference sequence). V lost 5 bases and J lost 6, with 15 bases in between. In nucleotides, the CDR3 is TGTGCCAGCAGTCAAACTAGCCCGTGGGATACGCAGTATTTT. It is translated as CASSQTSPWDTQYF.

Only a few counts were recorded for this clone. The J gene is TRBJ1-1, the V gene TRBV10-2, with D perhaps TRBD1 (6 bases). Germline V lookup: CDR1 WSHSY, CDR2 SAAADI. This CDR3 region has 14 residues. Deletions cut 5 bases from V and 7 bases from J, with 17 bases between. CDR3 sequence (DNA): TGCGCCAGCAGTACCGCCGGGGGCCACGGTGAAGCTTTCTTT. Amino acids: CASSTAGGHGEAFF.

This clone was observed a single time. The rearrangement uses TRBV4-2 and TRBJ1-1; D might be TRBD1 (5 bases). Trimming left V 4 bases short and J 4 bases short, with 13 bases between. The CDR3 runs to 14 residues. Germline CDR1 LGHNA, CDR2 YNFKEQ. The CDR3, as DNA: TGTGCCAGCAGCCCACCGGGGGGTTCCACTGAAGCTTTCTTT. This sequence encodes CASSPPGGSTEAFF.

The chain is built from TRBV4-1 and TRBJ1-2; tentative D call: TRBD1 (6 bases). CDR3 length equals 16 residues. The V gene lost 4 bases and the J gene lost 8 bases, with 23 bases spanning the gap. Per the germline V gene, CDR1 is MGHRA and CDR2 is YSYEKL. The CDR3 bases are TGCGCCAGCAGCCGAGAGGGCGGGGGCTCCAGGAGGGGCTACACCTTC. Amino acids: CASSREGGGSRRGYTF.

The J gene is TRBJ2-7, the V gene TRBV19; 9 bases align to TRBD1. The junction had 10 bases not matched to a gene; V was cut back by 5 bases and J by 5 bases. The CDR3 is 15 amino acids. Germline V gene lookup returns CDR1 LNHDA and CDR2 SQIVND (reference sequence). DNA for the CDR3: TGTGCCAGTAGTCTAAAAGACAGGGGGTTCCACGAGCAGTACTTC. The encoded protein is CASSLKDRGFHEQYF. The full variable domain, completed using reference TRBV19 and TRBJ2-7, is DGGITQSPKYLFRKEGQNVTLSCEQNLNHDAMYWYRQDPGQGLRLIYYSQIVNDFQKGDIAEGYSVSREKKESFPLTVTSAQKNPTAFYLCASSLKDRGFHEQYFGPGTRLTVT.

CDR3 in amino acids: CASSVDRGGADTQYF. Written as DNA, the CDR3 is TGTGCCAGTAGTGTGGACAGGGGAGGGGCAGATACGCAGTATTTT. The chain carries TRBV19 and TRBJ2-3, with TRBD1 matching over 9 bases. Germline V lookup: CDR1 LNHDA, CDR2 SQIVND (reference sequence). Unmatched junction bases numbered 7, after V lost 5 bases and J lost 4 bases. The CDR3 contains 15 residues.

This clone turned up a few times. The chain has TRBV6-1 and TRBJ1-6; no reliable D call. Germline CDR1 is MNHNS and CDR2 is SASEGT. The germline V and J ends were trimmed by 1 base and 15 bases, with 13 bases remaining between them. The CDR3 sequence is 13 residues long. This CDR3 is CASSEGSQTHLHF. The CDR3 DNA follows: TGTGCCAGCAGTGAAGGGTCACAAACACACCTCCACTTT.

The chain employs TRBV6-5 and TRBJ1-2; D perhaps matches TRBD1 (5 bases). Germline CDR1 is MNHEY and CDR2 is SVGAGI. The CDR3 spans 13 residues. Trimming took 4 bases from V and 6 from J, leaving 12 bases between them. This CDR3 is CASSSGRADGYTF. The DNA for the CDR3 is TGTGCCAGCAGTTCAGGGAGAGCGGATGGCTACACCTTC.

The sample holds a few counts of this clone. The chain uses TRBV19 and TRBJ2-2, with D perhaps matching TRBD1 (5 bases). Germline CDR1 reads LNHDA; CDR2 reads SQIVND (reference sequence). The V gene lost 5 bases and the J gene lost 1 base, with 8 bases spanning the gap. CDR3 length equals 14 residues. CDR3 DNA sequence: TGTGCCAGTAGTCCCGGACAGAACACCGGGGAGCTGTTTTTT. It specifies CASSPGQNTGELFF.

The chain has TRBV5-6 and TRBJ2-7; D possibly corresponds to TRBD1 (6 bases). The CDR3 has 15 amino acids. CDR1 is SGHDT and CDR2 is YYEEEE in the germline V gene. The V end was cut by 0 bases, the J end by 2 bases, with 12 bases between. CDR3 sequence (DNA): TGTGCCAGCAGCTTGGTACAGGGAGCCCCCTACGAGCAGTACTTC. This gives the protein CASSLVQGAPYEQYF. Together with reference TRBV5-6 and TRBJ2-7, the CDR3 gives the full variable domain: DAGVTQSPTHLIKTRGQQVTLRCSPKSGHDTVSWYQQALGQGPQFIFQYYEEEERQRGNFPDRFSGHQFPNYSSELNVNALLLGDSALYLCASSLVQGAPYEQYFGPGTRLTVT.

The chain employs TRBV4-2 and TRBJ2-3; 7 nucleotides agree with TRBD2. V was clipped by 4 bases and J by 2 bases; unmatched bases: 12. CDR3 length: 17 amino acids. Germline values: CDR1 LGHNA, CDR2 YNFKEQ. The CDR3 DNA follows: TGTGCCAGCAGCCCCTCCATGCGGGGGTTTAACACAGATACGCAGTATTTT. Amino acids: CASSPSMRGFNTDTQYF.

This clone was found a few times. This rearrangement joins TRBV7-9 to TRBJ2-6; D is unclear. The length of the CDR3 is 16 residues. The V end was cut by 0 bases, the J end by 0 bases, with 6 bases between. The V gene's germline CDR1 is SEHNR and CDR2 FQNEAQ (reference sequence). CDR3 sequence: CASSLAVVSGANVLTF. CDR3 DNA sequence: TGTGCCAGCAGCTTAGCGGTTGTCTCTGGGGCCAACGTCCTGACTTTC.

The chain has TRBV29-1 and TRBJ2-3; D is unclear. V lost 6 bases and J 2 bases, leaving 6 bases between the germline ends. This CDR3 has 11 residues. The germline V gene encodes CDR1 SQVTM and CDR2 ANQGSEA. CDR3 in amino acids: CSVAYTDTQYF. Here the CDR3 DNA reads TGCAGCGTGGCTTACACAGATACGCAGTATTTT.

Only a few counts were recorded for this clone. The chain is built from TRBV2 and TRBJ2-7, with D possibly TRBD1 on 6 matching bases. CDR1 and CDR2 from the germline V gene are SNHLY and FYNNEI. There are 15 residues in the CDR3. V was clipped by 6 bases and J by 0 bases, with 15 bases between them. DNA for the CDR3: TGTGCCAGCAGGAAAGACAGGTCCCCCTCCTACGAGCAGTACTTC. Amino acid sequence: CASRKDRSPSYEQYF.

This clone was counted once. The CDR3: CASSLASTANQPQHF. DNA for the CDR3: TGTGCCAGCAGCTTGGCCTCAACAGCTAATCAGCCCCAGCATTTT. The chain combines TRBV5-4 with TRBJ1-5; unclear D gene. The CDR3 totals 15 residues. V was pared by 0 bases and J by 4 bases, with 11 bases between. Germline CDR1 reads SGHNT; CDR2 reads YYREEE (reference sequence).

The table lists this clone with a count of one. This chain links TRBV4-1 with TRBJ2-1; D is possibly TRBD2 (5 bases). CDR3 length: 13 residues. Trimming took 4 bases from V and 8 from J, leaving 12 bases between them. The germline CDR1 and CDR2 sequences are MGHRA and YSYEKL. The CDR3 region is CASSLEGAYEQFF. Here the CDR3 DNA reads TGCGCCAGCAGCCTAGAGGGAGCGTATGAGCAGTTCTTC.

The chain carries TRBV28 and TRBJ1-3, with D unclear. CDR1 and CDR2 (germline): MDHEN, SYDVKM. This CDR3 region has 12 residues. The V end was cut by 2 bases, the J end by 5 bases, with 4 bases between. The CDR3 sequence: CASSLPRNTIYF. The DNA of the CDR3 is TGTGCCAGCAGTTTACCAAGAAACACCATATATTTT.

The rearrangement joins TRBV15 to TRBJ2-2; TRBD1 matches at 7 bases. The CDR3 has 20 amino acids. Germline lookup yields CDR1 LNHNV and CDR2 YYDKDF (reference sequence). With 7 bases clipped from V and 2 bases from J, the junction kept 22 bases outside the gene matches. In DNA form, the CDR3 reads TGTGCCACCACCGGGTATTACAATACGCCCGGGACAGTTAACACCGGGGAGCTGTTTTTT. Residues: CATTGYYNTPGTVNTGELFF.